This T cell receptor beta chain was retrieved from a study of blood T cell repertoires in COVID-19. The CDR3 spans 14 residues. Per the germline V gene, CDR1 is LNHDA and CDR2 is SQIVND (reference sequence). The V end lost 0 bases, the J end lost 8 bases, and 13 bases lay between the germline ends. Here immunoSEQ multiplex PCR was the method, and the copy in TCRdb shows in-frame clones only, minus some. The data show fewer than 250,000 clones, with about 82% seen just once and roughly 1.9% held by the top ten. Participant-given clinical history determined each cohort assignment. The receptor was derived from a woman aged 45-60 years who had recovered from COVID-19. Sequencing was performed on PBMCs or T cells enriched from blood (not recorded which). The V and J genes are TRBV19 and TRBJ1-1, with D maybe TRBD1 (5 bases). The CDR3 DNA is TGTGCCAGTAGTATAGACCCGGCAGGGAAAGAAGCTTTCTTT. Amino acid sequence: CASSIDPAGKEAFF. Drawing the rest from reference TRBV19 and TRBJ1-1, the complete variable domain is DGGITQSPKYLFRKEGQNVTLSCEQNLNHDAMYWYRQDPGQGLRLIYYSQIVNDFQKGDIAEGYSVSREKKESFPLTVTSAQKNPTAFYLCASSIDPAGKEAFFGQGTRLTVV.